Described below is a single T cell receptor (beta chain) sequence and its context. Its antigen remains unidentified. All the people who gave samples were healthy bone marrow donors. This entry belongs to a study of cytomegalovirus exposure and HLA in healthy donors. On the study more broadly: There were under 140 million unique TCR beta sequences, drawn from approximately 180 million T cells, in an earlier analysis. Study conclusions and caveats: Equally common other TCR beta chains were less clonally expanded than HLA-associated ones, a later analysis found. Roughly even sequencing depth across donors was the assumption behind the presence/absence analyses.

Primers: 60 Vbeta forward and 13 Jbeta reverse. The method was immunoSEQ multiplex PCR; TCRdb's version includes in-frame clones alone and lacks a portion of them. The sample contains roughly 160,000 clones, roughly 80% of which appear only once. V was clipped by 4 bases and J by 6 bases, with 4 bases between them. The CDR3 is 11 amino acids. Germline V gene data show CDR1 as SNHLY and CDR2 as FYNNEI. The gene calls are TRBV2 and TRBJ2-1; D gene ambiguous. The sequenced sample consisted of PBMCs. The receptor was derived from a man aged 50 or older in good health and CMV-seropositive. The CDR3 DNA sequence: TGTGCCAGCAGTGTTAGCAATGAGCAGTTCTTC. Amino acid sequence: CASSVSNEQFF.